Described below is a single TCR beta chain sequence and its context. Its antigen is unidentified. The V gene's germline CDR1 is GTSNPN and CDR2 SVGIG (reference sequence). The CDR3 extends over 15 amino acids. V was pared by 3 bases and J by 7 bases, with 4 bases of the junction left unmatched. This specimen belongs to a study of identifying expanded T cells in peripheral blood. Notes on the study in general: Across healthy donors, higher total template counts meant significantly greater roughly 2-week count variance. About 1.2 clones differed between technical replicates, versus around 15 and 19 over time.

No infections or other immune events were documented during collection. TCRdb keeps only in-frame clones here, not all; method: immunoSEQ multiplex PCR. The sample records around 120,000 clones, roughly 84% being singletons. Sequences were obtained from blood. This chain uses TRBV30 with TRBJ1-6, with TRBD1 matching 12 bases. The TCR comes from a person aged 18 to 70 in good health. This CDR3 reads CAWSRDRGRNSPLHF. The CDR3 DNA follows: TGTGCCTGGAGCCGGGACAGGGGGCGAAATTCACCCCTCCACTTT.